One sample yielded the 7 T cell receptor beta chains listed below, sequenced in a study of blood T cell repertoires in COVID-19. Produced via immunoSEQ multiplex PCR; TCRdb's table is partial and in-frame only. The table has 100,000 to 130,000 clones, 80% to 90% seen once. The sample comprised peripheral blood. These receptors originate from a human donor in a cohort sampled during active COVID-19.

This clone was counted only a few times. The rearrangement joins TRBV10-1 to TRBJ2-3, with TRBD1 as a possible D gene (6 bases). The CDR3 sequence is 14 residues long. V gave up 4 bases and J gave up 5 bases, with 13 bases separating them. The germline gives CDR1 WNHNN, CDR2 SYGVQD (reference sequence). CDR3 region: CASSVPGAGDTQYF. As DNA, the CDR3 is TGCGCCAGCAGTGTCCCAGGGGCGGGAGATACGCAGTATTTT.

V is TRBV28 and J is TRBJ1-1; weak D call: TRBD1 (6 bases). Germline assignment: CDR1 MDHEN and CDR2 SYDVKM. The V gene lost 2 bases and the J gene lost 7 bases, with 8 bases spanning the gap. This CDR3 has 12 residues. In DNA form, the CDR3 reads TGTGCCAGCAGTTTACAGGGGCTTGAAGCTTTCTTT. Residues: CASSLQGLEAFF.

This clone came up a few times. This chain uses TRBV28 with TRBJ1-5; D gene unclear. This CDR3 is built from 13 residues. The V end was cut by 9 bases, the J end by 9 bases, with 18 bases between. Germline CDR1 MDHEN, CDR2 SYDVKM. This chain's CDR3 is CASSNGNRPPQHF. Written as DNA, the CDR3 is TGTGCCAGTAGCAACGGCAATCGACCGCCCCAGCATTTT.

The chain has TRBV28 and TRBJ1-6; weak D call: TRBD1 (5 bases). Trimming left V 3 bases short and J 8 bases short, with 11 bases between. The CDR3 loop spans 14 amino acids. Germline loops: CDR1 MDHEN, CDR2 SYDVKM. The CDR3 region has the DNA TGTGCCAGCAGTTTCCTCAGGGAATATTCACCCCTCCACTTT. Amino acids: CASSFLREYSPLHF.

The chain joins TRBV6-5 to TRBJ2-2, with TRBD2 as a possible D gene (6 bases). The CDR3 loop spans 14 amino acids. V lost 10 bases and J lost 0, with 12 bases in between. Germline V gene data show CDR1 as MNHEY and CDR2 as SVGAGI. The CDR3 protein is CAIRGEANTGELFF. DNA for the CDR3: TGTGCCATCCGCGGGGAGGCGAACACCGGGGAGCTGTTTTTT.

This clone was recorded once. CDR3 nucleotide sequence: TGTGCCAGCAGCTTGGGGACAATGAACACTGAAGCTTTCTTT. Amino acid sequence: CASSLGTMNTEAFF. The chain carries TRBV5-6 and TRBJ1-1; D may be TRBD1 (5 bases). CDR3 size: 14 residues. With 0 bases removed from V and 0 bases from J, the gap between germline ends came to 6 bases. CDR1 is SGHDT, CDR2 YYEEEE, per germline.

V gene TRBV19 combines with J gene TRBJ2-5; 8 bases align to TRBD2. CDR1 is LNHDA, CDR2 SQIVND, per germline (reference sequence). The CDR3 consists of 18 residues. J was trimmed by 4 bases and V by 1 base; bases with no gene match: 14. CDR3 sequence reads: CASSIGQVPAGALETQYF. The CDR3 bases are TGTGCCAGTAGTATAGGACAGGTGCCAGCGGGGGCCCTAGAGACCCAGTACTTC.